This passage covers 7 T cell receptor beta chains from one sample sequenced in a study of T-cell reconstitution after alpha-beta-depleted transplantation in children. This sample's TCRbeta library carried unique molecular identifier barcodes. MiXCR was run by TCRdb on the PCR reads, yielding one entry per CDR3 protein. The sample gives 200,000 to 300,000 distinct CDR3 sequences, around 13% of which show up once; roughly 2.8% is in the top ten. The sample consisted of PBMCs from the stem cell graft donor, taken from the stem cell graft. The receptors were sampled from a human donor who donated a stem cell graft to a child with acute lymphoblastic leukemia.

The V gene is TRBV5-1, the J gene TRBJ2-1; 14 bases match TRBD2. The CDR3 has 15 amino acids. V shed 3 bases, J shed 15 bases, and the junction held 11 bases outside the gene matches. Germline V gives CDR1 SGHRS, CDR2 YFSETQ. The CDR3 spells CASSYLTSGGGLAFF. The CDR3 DNA is TGCGCCAGCAGCTACCTGACTAGCGGGGGGGGGTTGGCGTTCTTC.

This clonotype was picked up many times. The rearrangement uses TRBV7-8 and TRBJ1-1; weak D call: TRBD1 (6 bases). The V gene lost 1 base and the J gene lost 5 bases, with 17 bases spanning the gap. The CDR3 has 16 amino acids. The germline CDR1 and CDR2 sequences are SGHVS and FQNEAQ. The CDR3 bases are TGTGCCAGCAGCTTAGGAGAGATGGGGGGCCGAACTGAAGCTTTCTTT. Translation: CASSLGEMGGRTEAFF.

In this sample, this clonotype turned up many times. The chain recombines TRBV3-1 with TRBJ1-1, with D possibly matching TRBD1 (5 bases). The CDR3 runs 14 residues. V was shortened by 3 bases and J by 1 base, with 9 bases between the two germline ends. Looked up from germline, CDR1 is LGHDT and CDR2 is YNNKEL (reference sequence). CDR3 nucleotide sequence: TGTGCCAGCAGCCACCAAGACAGGAACACTGAAGCTTTCTTT. Its translation is CASSHQDRNTEAFF.

The genes are TRBV7-2 and TRBJ2-7, with 8 bases lining up with TRBD1. Looked up from germline, CDR1 is SGHTA and CDR2 is FQGNSA. V lost 2 bases, J lost 3 bases, and 6 bases stayed unmatched. This CDR3 has 15 amino acids. For the CDR3, the DNA is TGTGCCAGCAGCTTAACATACAGGGGGTTCTACGAGCAGTACTTC. It specifies CASSLTYRGFYEQYF.

This clonotype was detected many times. The chain employs TRBV20-1 and TRBJ1-4; D gene ambiguous. Germline V lookup: CDR1 DFQATT, CDR2 SNEGSKA (reference sequence). Trimming took 1 base from V and 7 from J, leaving 13 bases between them. The CDR3 contains 14 residues. The CDR3: CSARGEGFSEKLFF. CDR3 bases: TGCAGTGCTAGAGGGGAAGGGTTCAGTGAAAAACTGTTTTTT.

Many counts were recorded for this clonotype. The V and J genes are TRBV20-1 and TRBJ2-1; TRBD2 matches 9 bases. Germline V gives CDR1 DFQATT, CDR2 SNEGSKA (reference sequence). V trimming: 2 bases; J trimming: 8 bases; junction bases outside the gene matches: 10. The CDR3 length is 15 residues. CDR3 protein: CSARLAGGHPHEQFF. The DNA for the CDR3 is TGCAGTGCTAGATTGGCGGGAGGGCATCCGCATGAGCAGTTCTTC.

This clonotype was recorded many times. This rearrangement joins TRBV2 to TRBJ1-3; maybe TRBD1 (6 bases). The V gene's germline CDR1 is SNHLY and CDR2 FYNNEI. The CDR3 loop spans 16 amino acids. V dropped 8 bases and J dropped 0 bases, with 17 bases sitting between them. The CDR3 DNA reads TGTGCCAGCGGCCCGACAGGCTCTGGCTCTGGAAACACCATATATTTT. This gives the protein CASGPTGSGSGNTIYF.